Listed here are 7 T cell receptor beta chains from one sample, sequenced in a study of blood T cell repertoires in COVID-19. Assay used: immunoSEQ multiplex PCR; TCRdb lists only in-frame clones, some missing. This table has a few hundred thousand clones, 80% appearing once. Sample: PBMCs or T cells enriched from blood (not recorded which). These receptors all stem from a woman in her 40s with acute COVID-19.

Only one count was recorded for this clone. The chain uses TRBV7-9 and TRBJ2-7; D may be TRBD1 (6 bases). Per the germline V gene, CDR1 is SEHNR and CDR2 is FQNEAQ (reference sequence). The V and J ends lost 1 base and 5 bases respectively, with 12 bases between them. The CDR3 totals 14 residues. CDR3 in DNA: TGTGCCAGCAGCTTAGAACAGGGTAGGGACGAGCAGTACTTC. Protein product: CASSLEQGRDEQYF.

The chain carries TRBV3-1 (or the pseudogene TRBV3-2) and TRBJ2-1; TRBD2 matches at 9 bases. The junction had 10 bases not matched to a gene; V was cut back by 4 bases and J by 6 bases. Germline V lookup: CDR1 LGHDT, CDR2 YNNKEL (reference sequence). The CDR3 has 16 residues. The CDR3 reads CASSLRVPSGINEQFF. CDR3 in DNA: TGTGCCAGCAGCCTAAGAGTACCTAGCGGGATCAATGAGCAGTTCTTC.

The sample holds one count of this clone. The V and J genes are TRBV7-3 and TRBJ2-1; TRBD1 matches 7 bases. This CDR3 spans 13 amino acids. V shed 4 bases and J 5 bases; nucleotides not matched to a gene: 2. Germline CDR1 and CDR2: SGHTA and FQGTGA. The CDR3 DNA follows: TGTGCCAGCAGCTCCGGACAGGACAATGAGCAGTTCTTC. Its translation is CASSSGQDNEQFF.

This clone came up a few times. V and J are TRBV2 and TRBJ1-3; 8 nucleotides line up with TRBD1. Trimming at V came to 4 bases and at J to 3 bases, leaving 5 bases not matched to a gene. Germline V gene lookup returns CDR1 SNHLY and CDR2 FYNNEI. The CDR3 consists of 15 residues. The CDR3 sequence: CASSGTGYSGNTIYF. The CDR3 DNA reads TGTGCCAGCAGTGGGACAGGGTACAGTGGAAACACCATATATTTT.

The CDR3 DNA sequence: TGTGCCAGCAGCTTACTCCCGGGACACCTAGCTAACTATGGCTACACCTTC. Its translation is CASSLLPGHLANYGYTF. This chain connects TRBV7-2 to TRBJ1-2; possible D gene TRBD1, 6 bases. The V gene lost 2 bases and the J gene lost 0 bases, with 16 bases spanning the gap. The CDR3 covers 17 residues. Germline CDR1 SGHTA, CDR2 FQGNSA.

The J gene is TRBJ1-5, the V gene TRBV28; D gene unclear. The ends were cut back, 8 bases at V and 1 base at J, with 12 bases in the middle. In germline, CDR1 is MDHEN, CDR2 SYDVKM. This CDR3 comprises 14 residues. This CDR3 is CASGVGASNQPQHF. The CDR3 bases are TGTGCCAGCGGTGTGGGCGCGAGCAATCAGCCCCAGCATTTT.

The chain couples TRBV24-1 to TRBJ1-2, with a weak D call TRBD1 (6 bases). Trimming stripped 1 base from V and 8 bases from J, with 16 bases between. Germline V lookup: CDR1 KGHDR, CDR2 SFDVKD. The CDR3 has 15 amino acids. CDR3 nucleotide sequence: TGTGCCACCAGTGATTTCAGCCAGGGGCCCTCGGGCTACACCTTC. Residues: CATSDFSQGPSGYTF.